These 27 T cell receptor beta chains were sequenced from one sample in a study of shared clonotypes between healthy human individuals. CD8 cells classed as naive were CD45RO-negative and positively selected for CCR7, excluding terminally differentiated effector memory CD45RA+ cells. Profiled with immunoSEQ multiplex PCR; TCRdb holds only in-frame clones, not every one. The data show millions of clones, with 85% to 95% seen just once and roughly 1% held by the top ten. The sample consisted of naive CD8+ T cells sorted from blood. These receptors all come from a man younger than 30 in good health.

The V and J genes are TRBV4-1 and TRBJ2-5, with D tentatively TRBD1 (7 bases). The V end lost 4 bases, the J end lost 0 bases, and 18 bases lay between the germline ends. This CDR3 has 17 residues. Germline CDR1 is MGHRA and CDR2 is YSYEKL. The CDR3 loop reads CASSPPGDRANQETQYF. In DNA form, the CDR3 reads TGCGCCAGCAGCCCCCCGGGAGACAGGGCGAACCAAGAGACCCAGTACTTC.

The CDR3 sequence is CASSHPGGAGANVLTF. CDR3 DNA sequence: TGCGCCAGCAGCCACCCGGGGGGGGCAGGGGCCAACGTCCTGACTTTC. The chain combines TRBV4-1 with TRBJ2-6; 8 nucleotides match TRBD2. V was pared by 3 bases and J by 4 bases, with 5 bases of the junction left unmatched. The CDR3 has 16 residues. Germline CDR1 reads MGHRA; CDR2 reads YSYEKL.

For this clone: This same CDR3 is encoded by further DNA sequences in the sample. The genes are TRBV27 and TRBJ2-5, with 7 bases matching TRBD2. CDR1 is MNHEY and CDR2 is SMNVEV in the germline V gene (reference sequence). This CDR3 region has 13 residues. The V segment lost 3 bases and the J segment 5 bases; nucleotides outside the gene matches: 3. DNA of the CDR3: TGTGCCAGCAGTTTCCAGGGAGGGGAGACCCAGTACTTC. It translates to CASSFQGGETQYF.

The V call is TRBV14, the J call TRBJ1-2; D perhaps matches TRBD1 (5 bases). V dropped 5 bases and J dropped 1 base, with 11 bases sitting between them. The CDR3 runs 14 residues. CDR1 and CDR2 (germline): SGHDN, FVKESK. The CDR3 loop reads CASSGHEINYGYTF. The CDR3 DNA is TGTGCCAGCAGCGGACACGAAATTAACTATGGCTACACCTTC.

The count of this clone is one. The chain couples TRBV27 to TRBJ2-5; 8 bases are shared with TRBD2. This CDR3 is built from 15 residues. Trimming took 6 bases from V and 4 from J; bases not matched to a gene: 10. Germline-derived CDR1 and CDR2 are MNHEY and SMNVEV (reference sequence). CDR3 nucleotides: TGTGCCAGCAGCTTGGCTAGCGGGCTGGTAGAGACCCAGTACTTC. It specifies CASSLASGLVETQYF.

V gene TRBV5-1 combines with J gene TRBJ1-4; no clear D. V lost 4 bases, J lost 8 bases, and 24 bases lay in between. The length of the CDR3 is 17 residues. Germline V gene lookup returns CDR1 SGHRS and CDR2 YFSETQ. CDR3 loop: CASSPRPTGSKEEKLFF. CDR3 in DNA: TGCGCCAGCAGCCCACGGCCGACTGGGAGTAAAGAAGAAAAACTGTTTTTT.

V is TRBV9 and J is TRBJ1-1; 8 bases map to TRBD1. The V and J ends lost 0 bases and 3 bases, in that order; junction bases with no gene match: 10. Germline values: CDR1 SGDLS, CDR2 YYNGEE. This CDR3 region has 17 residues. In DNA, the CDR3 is TGTGCCAGCAGCGTAGGATCCTCAGGGGGCTCGTACACTGAAGCTTTCTTT. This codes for CASSVGSSGGSYTEAFF.

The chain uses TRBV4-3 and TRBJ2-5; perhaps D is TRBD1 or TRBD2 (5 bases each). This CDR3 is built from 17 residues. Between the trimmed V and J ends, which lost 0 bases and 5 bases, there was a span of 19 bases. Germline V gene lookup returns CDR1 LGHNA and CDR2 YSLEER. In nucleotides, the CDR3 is TGCGCCAGCAGCCAAGAATTGGGTTGGGGAGAGGGGGAGACCCAGTACTTC. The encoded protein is CASSQELGWGEGETQYF.

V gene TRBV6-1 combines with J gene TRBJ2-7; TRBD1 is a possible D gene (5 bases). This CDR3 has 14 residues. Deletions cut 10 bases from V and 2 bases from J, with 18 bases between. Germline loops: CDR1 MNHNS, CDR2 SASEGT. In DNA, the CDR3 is TGTGCCACCTATTGGCAGGGCTCGGCCTACGAGCAGTACTTC. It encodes CATYWQGSAYEQYF.

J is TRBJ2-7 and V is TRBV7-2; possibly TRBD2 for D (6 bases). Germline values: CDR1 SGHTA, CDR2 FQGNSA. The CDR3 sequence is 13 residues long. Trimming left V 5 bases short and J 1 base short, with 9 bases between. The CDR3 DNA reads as TGTGCCAGCAGCACGACTAGATCCTACGAGCAGTACTTC. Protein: CASSTTRSYEQYF. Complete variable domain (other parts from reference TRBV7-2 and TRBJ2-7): GAGVSQSPSNKVTEKGKDVELRCDPISGHTALYWYRQSLGQGLEFLIYFQGNSAPDKSGLPSDRFSAERTGGSVSTLTIQRTQQEDSAVYLCASSTTRSYEQYFGPGTRLTVT.

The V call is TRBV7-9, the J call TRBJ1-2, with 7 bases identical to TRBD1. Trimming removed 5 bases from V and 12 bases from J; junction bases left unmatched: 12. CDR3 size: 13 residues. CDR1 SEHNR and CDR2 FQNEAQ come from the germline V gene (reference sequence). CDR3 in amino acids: CASSRDSRRGDTF. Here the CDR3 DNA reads TGTGCCAGCAGCCGGGACAGCCGACGTGGGGACACCTTC.

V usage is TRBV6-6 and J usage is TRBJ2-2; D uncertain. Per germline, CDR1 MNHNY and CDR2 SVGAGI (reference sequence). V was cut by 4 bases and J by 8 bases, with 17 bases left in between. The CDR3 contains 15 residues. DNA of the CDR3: TGTGCCAGCAGTTCCACTATTGGTCCCTCGGGGGAGCTGTTTTTT. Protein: CASSSTIGPSGELFF.

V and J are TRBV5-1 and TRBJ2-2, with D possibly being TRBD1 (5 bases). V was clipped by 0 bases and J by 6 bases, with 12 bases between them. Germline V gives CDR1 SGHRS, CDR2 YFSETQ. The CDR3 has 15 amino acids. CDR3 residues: CASSLGHTTAGELFF. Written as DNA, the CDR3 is TGCGCCAGCAGCTTGGGTCACACGACAGCCGGGGAGCTGTTTTTT.

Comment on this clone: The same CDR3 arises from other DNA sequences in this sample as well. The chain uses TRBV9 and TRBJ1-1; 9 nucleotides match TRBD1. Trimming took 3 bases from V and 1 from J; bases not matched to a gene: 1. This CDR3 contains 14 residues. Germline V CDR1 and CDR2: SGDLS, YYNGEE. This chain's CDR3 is CASSAGQGNTEAFF. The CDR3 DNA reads TGTGCCAGCAGCGCGGGACAGGGGAACACTGAAGCTTTCTTT.

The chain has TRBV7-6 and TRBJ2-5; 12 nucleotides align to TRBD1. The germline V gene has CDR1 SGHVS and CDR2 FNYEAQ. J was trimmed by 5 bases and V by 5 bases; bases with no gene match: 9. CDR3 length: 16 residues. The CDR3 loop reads CASSPLWDRGRETQYF. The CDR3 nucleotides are TGTGCCAGCAGCCCCCTCTGGGACAGGGGGCGGGAGACCCAGTACTTC.

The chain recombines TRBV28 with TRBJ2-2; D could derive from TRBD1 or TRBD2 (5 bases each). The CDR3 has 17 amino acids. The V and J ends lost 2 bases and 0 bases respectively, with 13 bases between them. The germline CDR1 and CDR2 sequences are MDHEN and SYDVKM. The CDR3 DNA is TGTGCCAGCAGTTTACTCGGGACCGGACCGAACACCGGGGAGCTGTTTTTT. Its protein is CASSLLGTGPNTGELFF.

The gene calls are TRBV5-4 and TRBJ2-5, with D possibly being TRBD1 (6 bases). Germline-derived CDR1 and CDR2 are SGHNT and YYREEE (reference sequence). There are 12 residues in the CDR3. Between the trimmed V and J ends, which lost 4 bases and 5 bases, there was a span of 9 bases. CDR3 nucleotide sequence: TGTGCCAGCAGCCCAGGGGCCGAGACCCAGTACTTC. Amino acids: CASSPGAETQYF. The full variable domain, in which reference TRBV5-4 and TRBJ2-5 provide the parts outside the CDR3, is ETGVTQSPTHLIKTRGQQVTLRCSSQSGHNTVSWYQQALGQGPQFIFQYYREEENGRGNFPPRFSGLQFPNYSSELNVNALELDDSALYLCASSPGAETQYFGPGTRLLVL.

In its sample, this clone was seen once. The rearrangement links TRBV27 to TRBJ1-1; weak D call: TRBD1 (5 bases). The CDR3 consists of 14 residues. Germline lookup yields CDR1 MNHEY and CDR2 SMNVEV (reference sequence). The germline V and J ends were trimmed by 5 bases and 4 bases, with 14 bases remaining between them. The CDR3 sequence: CASSRQMGGTEAFF. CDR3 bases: TGTGCCAGCAGTCGCCAAATGGGGGGCACTGAAGCTTTCTTT.

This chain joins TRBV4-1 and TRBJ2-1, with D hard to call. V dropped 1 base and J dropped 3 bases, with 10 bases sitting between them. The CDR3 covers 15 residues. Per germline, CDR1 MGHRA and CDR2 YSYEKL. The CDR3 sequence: CASSQAIGNYNEQFF. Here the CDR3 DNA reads TGCGCCAGCAGCCAAGCAATAGGGAACTACAATGAGCAGTTCTTC.

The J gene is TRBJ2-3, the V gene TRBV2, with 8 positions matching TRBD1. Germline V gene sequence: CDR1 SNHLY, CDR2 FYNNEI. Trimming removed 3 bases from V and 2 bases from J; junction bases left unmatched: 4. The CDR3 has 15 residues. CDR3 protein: CASSDYRGATDTQYF. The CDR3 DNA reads TGTGCCAGCAGTGACTACAGGGGGGCCACAGATACGCAGTATTTT.

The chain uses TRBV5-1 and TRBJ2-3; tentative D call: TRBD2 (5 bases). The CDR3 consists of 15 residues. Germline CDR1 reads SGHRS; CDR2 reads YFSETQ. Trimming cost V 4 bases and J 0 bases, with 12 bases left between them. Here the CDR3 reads CASSETSPSTDTQYF. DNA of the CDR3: TGCGCCAGCAGCGAAACTAGTCCCAGCACAGATACGCAGTATTTT.

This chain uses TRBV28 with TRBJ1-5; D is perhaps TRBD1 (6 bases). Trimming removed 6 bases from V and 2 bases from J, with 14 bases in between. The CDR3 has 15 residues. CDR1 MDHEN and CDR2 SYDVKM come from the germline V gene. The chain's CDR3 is CASSLQGGRNQPQHF. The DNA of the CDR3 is TGTGCCAGCAGCTTACAGGGAGGACGCAATCAGCCCCAGCATTTT.

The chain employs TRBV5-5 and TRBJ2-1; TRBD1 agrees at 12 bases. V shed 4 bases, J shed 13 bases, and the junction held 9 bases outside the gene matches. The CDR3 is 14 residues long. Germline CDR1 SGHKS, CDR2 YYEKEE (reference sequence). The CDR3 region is CASSAGTGGSFQFF. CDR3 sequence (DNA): TGTGCCAGCAGCGCCGGGACAGGGGGCTCTTTCCAGTTCTTC.

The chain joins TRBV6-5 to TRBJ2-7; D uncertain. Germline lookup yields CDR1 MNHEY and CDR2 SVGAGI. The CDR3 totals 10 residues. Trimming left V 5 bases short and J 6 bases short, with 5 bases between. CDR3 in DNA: TGTGCCAGCAGTGAAGTCGAGCAGTACTTC. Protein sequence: CASSEVEQYF.

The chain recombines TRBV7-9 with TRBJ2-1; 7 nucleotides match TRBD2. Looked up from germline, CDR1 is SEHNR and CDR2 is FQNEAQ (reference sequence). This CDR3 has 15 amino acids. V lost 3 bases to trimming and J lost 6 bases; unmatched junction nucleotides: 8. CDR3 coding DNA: TGTGCCAGCAGCTTTAGACGGGGGGAGGTCAATGAGCAGTTCTTC. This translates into CASSFRRGEVNEQFF.

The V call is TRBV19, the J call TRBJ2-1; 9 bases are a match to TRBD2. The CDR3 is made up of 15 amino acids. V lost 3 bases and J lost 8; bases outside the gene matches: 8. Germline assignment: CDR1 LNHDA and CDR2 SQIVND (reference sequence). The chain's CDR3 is CASSIKLAGIHEQFF. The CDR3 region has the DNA TGTGCCAGTAGTATCAAGCTAGCGGGAATACATGAGCAGTTCTTC.

This CDR3 reads CAWSGEARGTDTQYF. CDR3 DNA: TGTGCCTGGAGTGGGGAGGCGCGCGGCACAGATACGCAGTATTTT. The rearrangement uses TRBV30 and TRBJ2-3; D perhaps matches TRBD2 (6 bases). The CDR3 runs to 15 residues. Germline loops: CDR1 GTSNPN, CDR2 SVGIG (reference sequence). The V end lost 1 base, the J end lost 1 base, and 12 bases lay between the germline ends.